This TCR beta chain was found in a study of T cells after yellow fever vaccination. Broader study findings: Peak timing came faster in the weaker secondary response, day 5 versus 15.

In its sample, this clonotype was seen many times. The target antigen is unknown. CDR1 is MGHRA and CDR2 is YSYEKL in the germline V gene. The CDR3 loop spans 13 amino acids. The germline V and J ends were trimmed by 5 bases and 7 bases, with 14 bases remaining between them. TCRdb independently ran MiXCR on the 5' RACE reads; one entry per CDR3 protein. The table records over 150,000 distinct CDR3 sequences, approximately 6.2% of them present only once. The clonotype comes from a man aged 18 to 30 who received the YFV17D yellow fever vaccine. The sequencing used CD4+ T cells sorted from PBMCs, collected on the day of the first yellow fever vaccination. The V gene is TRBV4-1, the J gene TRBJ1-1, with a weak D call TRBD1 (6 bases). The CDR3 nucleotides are TGCGCCAGCAGCAAGAGACAGGAGTATGAAGCTTTCTTT. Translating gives CASSKRQEYEAFF.